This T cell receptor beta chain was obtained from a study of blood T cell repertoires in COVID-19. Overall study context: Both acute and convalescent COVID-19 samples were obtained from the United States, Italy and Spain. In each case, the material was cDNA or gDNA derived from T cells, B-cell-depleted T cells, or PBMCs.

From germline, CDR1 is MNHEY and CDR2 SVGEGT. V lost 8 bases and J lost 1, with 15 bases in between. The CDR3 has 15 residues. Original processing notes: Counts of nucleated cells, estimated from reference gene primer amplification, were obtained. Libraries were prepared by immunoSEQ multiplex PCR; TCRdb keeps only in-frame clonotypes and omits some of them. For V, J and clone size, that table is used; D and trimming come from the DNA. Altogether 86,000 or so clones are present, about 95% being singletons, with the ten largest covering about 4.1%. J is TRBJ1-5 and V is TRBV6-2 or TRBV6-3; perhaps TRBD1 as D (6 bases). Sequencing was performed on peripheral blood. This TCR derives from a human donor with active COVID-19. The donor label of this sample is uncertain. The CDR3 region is CASCFWGGSNQPQHF. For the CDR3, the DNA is TGTGCCAGCTGTTTTTGGGGGGGCAGCAATCAGCCCCAGCATTTT.